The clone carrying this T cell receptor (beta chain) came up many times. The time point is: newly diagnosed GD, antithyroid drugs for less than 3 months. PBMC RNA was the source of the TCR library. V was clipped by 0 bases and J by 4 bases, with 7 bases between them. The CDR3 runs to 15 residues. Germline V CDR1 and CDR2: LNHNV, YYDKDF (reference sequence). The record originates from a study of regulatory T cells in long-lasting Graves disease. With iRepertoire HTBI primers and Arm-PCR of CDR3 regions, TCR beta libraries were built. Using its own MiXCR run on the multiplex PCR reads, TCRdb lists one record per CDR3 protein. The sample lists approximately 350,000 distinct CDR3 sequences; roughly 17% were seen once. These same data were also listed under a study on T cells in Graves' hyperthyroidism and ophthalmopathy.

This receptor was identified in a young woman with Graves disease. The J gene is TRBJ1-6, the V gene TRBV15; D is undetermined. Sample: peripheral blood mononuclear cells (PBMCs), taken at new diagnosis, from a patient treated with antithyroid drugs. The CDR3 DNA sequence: TGTGCCACCAGCAGAGATCCGGGTTATAATTCACCCCTCCACTTT. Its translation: CATSRDPGYNSPLHF.